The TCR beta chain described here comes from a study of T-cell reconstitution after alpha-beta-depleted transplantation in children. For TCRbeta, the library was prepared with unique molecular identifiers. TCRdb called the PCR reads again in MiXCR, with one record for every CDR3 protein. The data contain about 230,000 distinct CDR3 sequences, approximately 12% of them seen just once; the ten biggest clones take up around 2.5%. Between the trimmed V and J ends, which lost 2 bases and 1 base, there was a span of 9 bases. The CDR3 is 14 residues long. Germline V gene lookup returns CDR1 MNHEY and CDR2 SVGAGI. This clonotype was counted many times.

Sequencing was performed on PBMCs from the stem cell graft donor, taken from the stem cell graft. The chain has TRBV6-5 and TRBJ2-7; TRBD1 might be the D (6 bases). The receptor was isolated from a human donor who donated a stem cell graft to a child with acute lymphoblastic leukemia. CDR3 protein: CASSYRGSSYEQYF. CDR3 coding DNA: TGTGCCAGCAGTTACAGGGGGAGTTCCTACGAGCAGTACTTC.